A single sample is the source of the 6 T cell receptor beta chains below, sequenced in a study of shared clonotypes between healthy human individuals. Sequencing used immunoSEQ multiplex PCR; TCRdb keeps in-frame clones, though not all of them. The table shows 85,000 to 100,000 clones, with 60% to 70% occurring only once. Source material: memory CD8+ T cells sorted from blood. Subset noted: CD45RO+ cells pooled with CCR7-negative TemRA cells. The receptors shown here come from a man in his thirties or forties in good health.

In its sample, this clone was seen a few times. The rearrangement uses TRBV7-2 and TRBJ2-7; 12 nucleotides line up with TRBD2. CDR3 length: 14 amino acids. Germline CDR1 is SGHTA and CDR2 is FQGNSA. The junction had 9 bases not matched to a gene; V was cut back by 11 bases and J by 4 bases. This CDR3 is CASRLAGVMYEQYF. CDR3 nucleotide sequence: TGTGCCTCTAGACTAGCGGGAGTTATGTACGAGCAGTACTTC.

This chain links TRBV25-1 with TRBJ1-2; no clear D gene. The V end was cut by 3 bases, the J end by 8 bases, with 22 bases between. Germline V gives CDR1 MGHDK, CDR2 SYGVNS. The CDR3 runs to 16 residues. CDR3 nucleotide sequence: TGTGCCAGCAGTGAGTTCGCGTCAGGCGGTTTAGGGGGCTACACCTTC. It yields the protein CASSEFASGGLGGYTF.

The CDR3 coding sequence is TGTGCCAGCAGCTTCTCCCGGGTAGGCGAGACCCAGTACTTC. It is translated as CASSFSRVGETQYF. This chain connects TRBV7-2 to TRBJ2-5; no reliable D call. Trimming stripped 3 bases from V and 5 bases from J, with 13 bases between. CDR1 and CDR2 from the germline V gene are SGHTA and FQGNSA. CDR3 size: 14 residues. Full variable domain (rest looked up from reference TRBV7-2 and TRBJ2-5): GAGVSQSPSNKVTEKGKDVELRCDPISGHTALYWYRQSLGQGLEFLIYFQGNSAPDKSGLPSDRFSAERTGGSVSTLTIQRTQQEDSAVYLCASSFSRVGETQYFGPGTRLLVL.

This chain connects TRBV10-2 to TRBJ2-7; D unresolved. Germline CDR1 reads WSHSY; CDR2 reads SAAADI. Trimming stripped 4 bases from V and 0 bases from J, with 7 bases between. This CDR3 contains 13 residues. This chain's CDR3 is CASSVQSSYEQYF. In DNA form, the CDR3 reads TGCGCCAGCAGTGTACAGAGCTCCTACGAGCAGTACTTC.

The chain combines TRBV5-4 with TRBJ2-5; unclear D gene. V dropped 4 bases and J dropped 5 bases, with 12 bases sitting between them. Germline V gene sequence: CDR1 SGHNT, CDR2 YYREEE (reference sequence). This CDR3 is built from 13 residues. DNA of the CDR3: TGTGCCAGCAGCCGGGTGGGAACCGAGACCCAGTACTTC. It encodes CASSRVGTETQYF.

The rearrangement links TRBV2 to TRBJ1-4; 7 positions agree with TRBD1. Germline-derived CDR1 and CDR2 are SNHLY and FYNNEI. The ends lost 3 bases at V and 5 bases at J; junction bases unmatched: 6. The CDR3 runs 15 residues. CDR3 coding DNA: TGTGCCAGCAGTGACCCGGGACAGCGAAATGAAAAACTGTTTTTT. Protein sequence: CASSDPGQRNEKLFF.